A single sample is the source of the 22 T cell receptor beta chains below, sequenced in a study of tumor-infiltrating lymphocytes in primary liver carcinoma. From 500 ng of total RNA, TCR beta-specific cDNA was reverse-transcribed using a constant-region primer. Modified slightly, ARM-PCR produced TCR beta libraries over three nested multiplex PCR rounds. TRBV1-TRBV30 forward and Cbeta reverse primers drove the first two roughly 10-cycle rounds. MiXCR, applied by TCRdb to the multiplex PCR reads, yields one record per CDR3 protein. The data contain approximately 120,000 distinct CDR3 sequences, 55% to 75% of them singletons. Scientists recovered RNA and DNA together from roughly 20-30 mg of unsorted bulk tissue. The specimen was liver tumor tissue from sampling region 3. Subset in this sample: tumor region T3, left-lateral pole. The receptors stem from an older woman with primary liver carcinoma and hepatitis B virus infection.

Concerning this clonotype: A read error may produce the germline difference seen at one junction end. This chain connects TRBV29-1 to TRBJ1-1; the match to TRBD1 covers 7 bases. Germline CDR1 is SQVTM and CDR2 is ANQGSEA. The CDR3 has 14 residues. The CDR3 spells CSVLTWTGNTEAFF. CDR3 nucleotides: TGTAGCGTTCTTACCTGGACAGGGAACACTGAAGCTTTCTTT.

About this clonotype: One end of the junction varies from germline; a read error may be responsible. The rearrangement links TRBV11-2 to TRBJ2-1, with 9 bases identical to TRBD1. Germline V lookup: CDR1 SGHAT, CDR2 FQNNGV. The CDR3 sequence is 15 residues long. Here the CDR3 DNA reads TGTGTCAGCAGCTCCCGGGACAGGGTCCTGGGTGAGCAGTTCTTC. Its translation: CVSSSRDRVLGEQFF.

About this clonotype: At one of its ends the junction is not consistent with the germline gene, which may arise from a read error. The chain couples TRBV24-1 to TRBJ2-2; the D gene could be TRBD1 or TRBD2 (5 bases each). There are 15 residues in the CDR3. The germline gives CDR1 KGHDR, CDR2 SFDVKD. The CDR3 coding sequence is TGTGTCACCAGTGGATCAGGGACGGCCGCCGGGGAGCTGTTTTTT. Translation gives CVTSGSGTAAGELFF.

The chain recombines TRBV7-9 with TRBJ1-4; no clear D gene. CDR3 size: 18 residues. Germline V gene data show CDR1 as SEHNR and CDR2 as FQNEAQ (reference sequence). Deletions cut 1 base from V and 0 bases from J, with 15 bases between. The chain's CDR3 is CASSLGQTSDSTNEKLFF. The CDR3 DNA follows: TGTGCCAGCAGCTTAGGGCAGACCAGCGACTCAACTAATGAAAAACTGTTTTTT.

The chain employs TRBV7-8 and TRBJ1-1, with D perhaps matching TRBD1 (6 bases). V dropped 1 base and J dropped 11 bases, with 20 bases sitting between them. This CDR3 comprises 15 residues. CDR1 is SGHVS, CDR2 FQNEAQ, per germline. CDR3 protein: CASSLEGEGGRSAFF. The CDR3, as DNA: TGTGCCAGCAGCTTAGAGGGCGAGGGGGGGCGATCCGCTTTCTTT.

This clonotype has only one observation. This chain joins TRBV30 and TRBJ2-3, with D perhaps given as TRBD1 or TRBD2 (5 bases each). From germline, CDR1 is GTSNPN and CDR2 SVGIG (reference sequence). V dropped 5 bases and J dropped 4 bases, with 19 bases sitting between them. This CDR3 is 15 amino acids long. The CDR3 DNA is TGTGCCTGGCAACCGGGGCTAACACGCGCAGATACGCAGTATTTT. Translating it yields CAWQPGLTRADTQYF.

As concerns this clonotype: This may stem from a read error, because a much larger clone lies one nucleotide away. This sequence joins TRBV6-1 and TRBJ1-4, with D maybe TRBD1 (5 bases). The germline CDR1 and CDR2 sequences are MNHNS and SASEGT. This CDR3 is 14 amino acids long. This CDR3 is CVSRLGPANEKLFF. In DNA form, the CDR3 reads TGTGTCAGCAGATTGGGACCAGCTAATGAAAAACTGTTTTTT.

Comments on this clonotype: At one of its ends the junction is not consistent with the germline gene, which may arise from a read error. The chain combines TRBV5-1 with TRBJ1-1; 7 bases fit TRBD1. Germline loops: CDR1 SGHRS, CDR2 YFSETQ. CDR3 length: 15 amino acids. CDR3 region: CASSWEQGRNSEAFF. In DNA, the CDR3 is TGCGCCAGCAGCTGGGAACAGGGGAGGAACTCTGAAGCTTTCTTT. The whole variable domain, remainder taken from reference TRBV5-1 and TRBJ1-1, is KAGVTQTPRYLIKTRGQQVTLSCSPISGHRSVSWYQQTPGQGLQFLFEYFSETQRNKGNFPGRFSGRQFSNSRSEMNVSTLELGDSALYLCASSWEQGRNSEAFFGQGTRLTVV.

This clonotype has at least ten counts. CDR3 sequence reads: CAWRRTGFYGYTF. The CDR3, as DNA: TGTGCCTGGAGACGGACCGGTTTCTATGGCTACACCTTC. The chain combines TRBV30 with TRBJ1-2; no clear D. Germline lookup yields CDR1 GTSNPN and CDR2 SVGIG (reference sequence). V lost 3 bases and J 4 bases, leaving 12 bases between the germline ends. This CDR3 region has 13 residues.

This chain connects TRBV11-2 to TRBJ2-2; D remains ambiguous. Looked up from germline, CDR1 is SGHAT and CDR2 is FQNNGV. V was cut by 2 bases and J by 9 bases, with 13 bases left in between. The CDR3 sequence is 14 residues long. The CDR3 nucleotides read TGTGCCAGCAGCTTACACCCGAACACATGGGAGCTGTTTTTT. It yields the protein CASSLHPNTWELFF.

Many counts were recorded for this clonotype. The J gene is TRBJ2-5, the V gene TRBV10-3; TRBD2 matches 11 bases. CDR3 length: 18 amino acids. CDR1 is ENHRY and CDR2 is SYGVKD in the germline V gene. Trimming removed 4 bases from V and 4 bases from J; junction bases left unmatched: 14. CDR3: CAISGPPGLAALGETQYF. The CDR3 DNA is TGTGCCATCAGTGGGCCCCCGGGACTAGCGGCCCTGGGAGAGACCCAGTACTTC.

On this clonotype itself: The conserved phenylalanine or tryptophan is not found at the CDR3 terminus, so this likely reflects a read error. The rearrangement joins TRBV29-1 to TRBJ1-2; D is unresolved. V was pared by 3 bases and J by 3 bases, with 8 bases between. CDR3 length equals 12 residues. Germline lookup yields CDR1 SQVTM and CDR2 ANQGSEA. The CDR3 coding sequence is TGCAGCGTTGATGATGGGGACTATGGCTACACCCTC. Amino acid sequence: CSVDDGDYGYTL.

This clonotype was picked up many times. The chain links TRBV28 to TRBJ1-2, with D hard to call. The germline V gene encodes CDR1 MDHEN and CDR2 SYDVKM. The CDR3 loop spans 12 amino acids. V was cut by 3 bases and J by 5 bases, with 7 bases left in between. This chain's CDR3 is CASSLDVYGYTF. In nucleotides, the CDR3 is TGTGCCAGCAGTTTGGACGTTTATGGCTACACCTTC.

This clonotype was picked up a small number of times. Possible read error: a much larger clone is one base away. V usage is TRBV7-8 and J usage is TRBJ2-1; 8 bases match TRBD1. Germline CDR1 is SGHVS and CDR2 is FQNEAQ. V lost 1 base, J lost 3 bases, and 8 bases stayed unmatched. The CDR3 is 17 amino acids. CDR3 bases: TGTGCCAGCAGCTTAGGTGGGCTACAGGGGGTCTACAATGAGCAGTTCTTC. Encoded protein: CASSLGGLQGVYNEQFF.

In the case of this clonotype: With a much larger clone just one base away, this may be a read error. The genes are TRBV6-6 and TRBJ2-6, with a tentative D call TRBD1 (5 bases). Germline V gene sequence: CDR1 MNHNY, CDR2 SVGAGI (reference sequence). The CDR3 extends over 15 amino acids. The V end was cut by 5 bases, the J end by 4 bases, with 12 bases between. CDR3 sequence (DNA): TGTGCCAGCAGTATTCAGGGTGCCGGGGCCAACGTCCTGACTTTC. Protein sequence: CASSIQGAGANVLTF.

The sample holds many counts of this clonotype. This chain links TRBV6-5 with TRBJ2-1; 8 nucleotides align to TRBD2. Unmatched junction bases numbered 9, after V lost 4 bases and J lost 7 bases. The length of the CDR3 is 15 residues. Germline V gene lookup returns CDR1 MNHEY and CDR2 SVGAGI. The CDR3 DNA follows: TGTGCCAGCAGTTCACTAGCGGCAGGAATGAATGAGCAGTTCTTC. Residues: CASSSLAAGMNEQFF.

A remark on this clonotype: One junction end does not reproduce the germline sequence, and a read error may be involved. This rearrangement joins TRBV5-4 to TRBJ1-3; weak D call: TRBD1 (6 bases). The CDR3 runs to 15 residues. CDR1 and CDR2 from the germline V gene are SGHNT and YYREEE (reference sequence). CDR3 DNA: TGTGCCAGCAGCCAAAAACAGGGTTCAGGAGACACTATATATTTT. It translates to CASSQKQGSGDTIYF.

Points on this clonotype: It is likely a read error, because the conserved phenylalanine at the end of the CDR3 is missing. This chain joins TRBV28 and TRBJ2-2; 8 bases are a match to TRBD2. Germline CDR1 reads MDHEN; CDR2 reads SYDVKM. The CDR3 has 17 amino acids. Trimming cost V 5 bases and J 4 bases; bases outside gene matches: 12. CDR3 in DNA: TGTGCCAGCAGTCCCAGGCGGGGGGCGGAGGGCACCGGGGAGCTGTTTCTT. Its translation: CASSPRRGAEGTGELFL.

The J gene is TRBJ2-7, the V gene TRBV7-8; D may be TRBD1 (6 bases). CDR1 and CDR2 from the germline V gene are SGHVS and FQNEAQ. The ends were cut back, 7 bases at V and 0 bases at J, with 25 bases in the middle. The length of the CDR3 is 18 residues. In DNA form, the CDR3 reads TGTGCCAGCATCCCAGGACAGAATCTCATACGTACCTCCTACGAGCAGTACTTC. This gives the protein CASIPGQNLIRTSYEQYF. Based on the CDR3 plus reference TRBV7-8 and TRBJ2-7, the full variable domain is GAGVSQSPRYKVAKRGQDVALRCDPISGHVSLFWYQQALGQGPEFLTYFQNEAQLDKSGLPSDRFFAERPEGSVSTLKIQRTQQEDSAVYLCASIPGQNLIRTSYEQYFGPGTRLTVT.

For this clonotype: A junction boundary mismatches the germline segment, possibly from a read error. This chain uses TRBV11-3 with TRBJ2-1; D not certain. Germline V lookup: CDR1 SGHNT, CDR2 YENEEA. The CDR3 is made up of 13 amino acids. The chain's CDR3 is CASSLGAYNKQFF. DNA of the CDR3: TGTGCCAGCAGTTTAGGAGCTTACAATAAGCAGTTCTTC.

On this clonotype: The junction differs from germline at one of its ends, possibly a read error. The chain carries TRBV12-3 or TRBV12-4 and TRBJ1-1, with D perhaps matching TRBD1 (5 bases). This CDR3 comprises 16 residues. CDR3 in amino acids: CASSLARQPDLAEAFF. Written as DNA, the CDR3 is TGTGCCAGCAGTTTAGCGCGACAGCCGGACCTCGCTGAAGCATTCTTT.

V and J are TRBV29-1 and TRBJ2-1; D gene unclear. Trimming cost V 4 bases and J 8 bases, with 12 bases left between them. Germline CDR1 and CDR2: SQVTM and ANQGSEA. The CDR3 contains 12 residues. This CDR3 reads CSVAPQADEQFF. The CDR3 DNA sequence: TGCAGCGTTGCCCCCCAGGCTGATGAGCAGTTCTTC.